This T cell receptor beta chain was sequenced during a study of glioma-infiltrating T cells after dendritic cell vaccination. Across the study: Patients received three intradermal dendritic cell vaccine injections at biweekly intervals. Study-level results: The cohort had few patients with full blood and tumor sets.

Germline CDR1 is MNHEY and CDR2 is SVGAGI. The CDR3 has 13 residues. J was trimmed by 3 bases and V by 5 bases; bases with no gene match: 4. Blood PBMC samples: pre-vaccination, two weeks post third vaccination, and at tumor progression. As for this clone: The antigen remains unidentified.

Sequenced by immunoSEQ multiplex PCR; TCRdb stores in-frame clones only, minus some. The data contain 90,000 to 100,000 clones, about 79% of them singletons. The sequence was collected from a human donor with glioblastoma. The material was blood, obtained before dendritic cell vaccination. The V call is TRBV6-5, the J call TRBJ2-7, with 7 bases identical to TRBD2. CDR3 DNA: TGTGCCAGCAGTGAGGGAGGGCGCTACGAGCAGTACTTC. The encoded protein is CASSEGGRYEQYF.